This T cell receptor (beta chain) was identified in a study of T cell repertoires in cytomegalovirus infection. Whole-study results and caveats: HLA-C-restricted CMV-specific TCR beta clonotypes were dominant in the ex vivo response. Carriers of CMV plus the relevant HLA were identified by cumulative public TCR beta family frequency.

The V gene lost 6 bases and the J gene lost 3 bases, with 11 bases spanning the gap. CDR1 and CDR2 from the germline V gene are SQVTM and ANQGSEA. This CDR3 is built from 12 residues. This clonotype was picked up a small number of times. Its antigen is currently unknown. TCRdb re-analysed the reads in MiXCR, keeping a single row per CDR3 protein. Of roughly 640,000 distinct CDR3 sequences in the sample, around 24% are singletons; the top ten hold 7.5% to 9%. The specimen sequenced was CD8+ T cells from PBMCs. The chain links TRBV29-1 to TRBJ1-1; TRBD1 is a possible D gene (5 bases). The clonotype originates from a human donor in good health (CMV status not recorded). Some clones in this sample may be carry-over from other donors' samples. The CDR3 protein is CSVLLGDTEAFF. For the CDR3, the DNA is TGCAGCGTCCTACTAGGGGACACTGAAGCTTTCTTT.